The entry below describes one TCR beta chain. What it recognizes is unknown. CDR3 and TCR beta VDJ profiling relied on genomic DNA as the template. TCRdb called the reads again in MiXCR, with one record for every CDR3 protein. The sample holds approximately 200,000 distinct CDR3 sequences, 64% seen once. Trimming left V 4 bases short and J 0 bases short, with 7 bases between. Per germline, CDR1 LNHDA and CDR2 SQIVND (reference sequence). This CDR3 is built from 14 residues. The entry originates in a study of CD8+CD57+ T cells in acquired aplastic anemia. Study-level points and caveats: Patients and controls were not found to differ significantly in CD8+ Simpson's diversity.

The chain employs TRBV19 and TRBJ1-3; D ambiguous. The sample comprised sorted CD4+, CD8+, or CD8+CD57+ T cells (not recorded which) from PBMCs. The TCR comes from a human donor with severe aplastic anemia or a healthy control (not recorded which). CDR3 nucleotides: TGTGCCAGTAGTAAGGAGCACTCTGGAAACACCATATATTTT. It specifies CASSKEHSGNTIYF.